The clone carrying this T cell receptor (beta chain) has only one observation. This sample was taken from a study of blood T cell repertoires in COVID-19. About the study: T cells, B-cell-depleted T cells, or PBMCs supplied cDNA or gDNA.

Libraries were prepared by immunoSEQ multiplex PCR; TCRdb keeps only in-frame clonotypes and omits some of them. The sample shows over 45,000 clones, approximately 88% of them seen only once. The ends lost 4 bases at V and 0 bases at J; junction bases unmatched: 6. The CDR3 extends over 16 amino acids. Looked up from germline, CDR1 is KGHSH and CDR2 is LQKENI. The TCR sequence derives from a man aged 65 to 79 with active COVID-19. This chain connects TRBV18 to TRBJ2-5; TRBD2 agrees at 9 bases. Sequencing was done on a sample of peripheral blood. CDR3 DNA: TGTGCCAGCTCACTTTGGACTAGCGTAAACCAAGAGACCCAGTACTTC. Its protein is CASSLWTSVNQETQYF.